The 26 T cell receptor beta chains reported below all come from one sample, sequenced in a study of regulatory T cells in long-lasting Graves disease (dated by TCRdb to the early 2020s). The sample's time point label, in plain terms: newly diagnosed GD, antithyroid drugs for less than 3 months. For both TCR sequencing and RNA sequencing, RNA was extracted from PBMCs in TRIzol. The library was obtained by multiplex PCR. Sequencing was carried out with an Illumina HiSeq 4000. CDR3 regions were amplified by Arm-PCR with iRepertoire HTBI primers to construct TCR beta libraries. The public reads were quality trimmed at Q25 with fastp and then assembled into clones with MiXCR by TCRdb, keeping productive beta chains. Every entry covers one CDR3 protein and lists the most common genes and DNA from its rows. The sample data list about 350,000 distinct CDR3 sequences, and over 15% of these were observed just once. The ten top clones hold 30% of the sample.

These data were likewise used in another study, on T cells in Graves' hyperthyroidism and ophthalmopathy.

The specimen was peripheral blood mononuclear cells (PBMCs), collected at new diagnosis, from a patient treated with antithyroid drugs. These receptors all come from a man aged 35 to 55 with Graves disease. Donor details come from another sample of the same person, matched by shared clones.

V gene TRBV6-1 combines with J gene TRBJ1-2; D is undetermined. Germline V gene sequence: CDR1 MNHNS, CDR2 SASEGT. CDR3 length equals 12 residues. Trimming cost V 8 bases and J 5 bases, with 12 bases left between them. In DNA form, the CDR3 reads TGTGCCAGCGGTAGTAGGTTATATGGCTACACCTTC. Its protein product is CASGSRLYGYTF.

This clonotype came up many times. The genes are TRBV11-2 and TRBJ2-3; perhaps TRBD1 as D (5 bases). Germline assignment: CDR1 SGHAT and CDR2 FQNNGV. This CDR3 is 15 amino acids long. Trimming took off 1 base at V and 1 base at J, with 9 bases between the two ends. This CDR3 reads CASSLGGQGTDTQYF. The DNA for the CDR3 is TGTGCCAGCAGCTTAGGCGGACAAGGCACAGATACGCAGTATTTT.

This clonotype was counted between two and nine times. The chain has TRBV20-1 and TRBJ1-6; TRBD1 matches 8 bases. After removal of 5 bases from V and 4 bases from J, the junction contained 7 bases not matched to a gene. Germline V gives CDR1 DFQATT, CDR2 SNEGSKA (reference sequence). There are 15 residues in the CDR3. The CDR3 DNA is TGCAGTGCTTTCGGGACAGGACTTTATAATTCACCCCTCCACTTT. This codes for CSAFGTGLYNSPLHF.

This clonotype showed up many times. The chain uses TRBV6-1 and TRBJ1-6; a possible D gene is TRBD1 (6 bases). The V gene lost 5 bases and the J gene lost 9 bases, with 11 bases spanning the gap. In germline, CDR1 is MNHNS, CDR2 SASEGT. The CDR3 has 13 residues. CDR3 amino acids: CASSPTGISPLHF. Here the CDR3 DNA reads TGTGCCAGCAGTCCGACAGGAATTTCACCCCTCCACTTT.

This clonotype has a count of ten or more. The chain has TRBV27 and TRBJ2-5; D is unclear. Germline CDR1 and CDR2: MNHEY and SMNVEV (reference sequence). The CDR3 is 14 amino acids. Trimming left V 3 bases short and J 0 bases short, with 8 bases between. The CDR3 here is CASSLGLDQETQYF. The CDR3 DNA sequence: TGTGCCAGCAGTTTGGGTCTGGACCAAGAGACCCAGTACTTC.

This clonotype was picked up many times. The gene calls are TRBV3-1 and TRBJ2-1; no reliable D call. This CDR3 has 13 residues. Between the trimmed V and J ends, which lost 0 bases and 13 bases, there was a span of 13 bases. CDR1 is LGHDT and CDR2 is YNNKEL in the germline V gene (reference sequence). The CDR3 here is CASSQDPVLGQFF. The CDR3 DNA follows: TGTGCCAGCAGCCAAGATCCAGTTTTGGGTCAGTTCTTC.

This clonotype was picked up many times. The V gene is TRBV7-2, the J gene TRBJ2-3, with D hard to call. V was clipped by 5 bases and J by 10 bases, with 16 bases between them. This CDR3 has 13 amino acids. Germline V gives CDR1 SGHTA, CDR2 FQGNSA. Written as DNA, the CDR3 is TGTGCCAGCAGCAATCAACTGACTCAATCGCAGTATTTT. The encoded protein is CASSNQLTQSQYF.

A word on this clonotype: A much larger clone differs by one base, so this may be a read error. The CDR3 region is CANSLMSASGNTIYF. The CDR3 coding sequence is TGCGCCAACAGCTTGATGTCCGCCTCTGGAAACACCATATATTTT. This sequence joins TRBV5-1 and TRBJ1-3, with D hard to call. In germline, CDR1 is SGHRS, CDR2 YFSETQ. The CDR3 sequence is 15 residues long. The entire variable domain, with the rest obtained from reference TRBV5-1 and TRBJ1-3, is as follows: KAGVTQTPRYLIKTRGQQVTLSCSPISGHRSVSWYQQTPGQGLQFLFEYFSETQRNKGNFPGRFSGRQFSNSRSEMNVSTLELGDSALYLCANSLMSASGNTIYFGEGSWLTVV.

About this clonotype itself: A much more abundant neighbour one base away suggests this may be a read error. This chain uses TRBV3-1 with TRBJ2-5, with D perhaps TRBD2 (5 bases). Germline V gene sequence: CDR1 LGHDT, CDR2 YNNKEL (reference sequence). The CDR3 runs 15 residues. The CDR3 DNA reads TGTGCCAGCGGCCAAGATACCGGGGTAGGGGAGACCCAGTACTTC. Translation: CASGQDTGVGETQYF.

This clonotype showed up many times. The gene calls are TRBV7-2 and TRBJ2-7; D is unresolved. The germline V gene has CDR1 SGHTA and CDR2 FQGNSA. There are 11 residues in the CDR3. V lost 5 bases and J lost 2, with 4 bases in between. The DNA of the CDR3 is TGTGCCAGCAGCAGGACCTACGAGCAGTACTTC. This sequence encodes CASSRTYEQYF.

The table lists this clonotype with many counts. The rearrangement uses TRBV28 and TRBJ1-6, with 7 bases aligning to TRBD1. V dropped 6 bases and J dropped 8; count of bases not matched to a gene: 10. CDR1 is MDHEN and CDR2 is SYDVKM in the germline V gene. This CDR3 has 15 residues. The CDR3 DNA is TGTGCCAGCAGGTCGACAGGGATGGGATATTCACCCCTCCACTTT. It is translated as CASRSTGMGYSPLHF.

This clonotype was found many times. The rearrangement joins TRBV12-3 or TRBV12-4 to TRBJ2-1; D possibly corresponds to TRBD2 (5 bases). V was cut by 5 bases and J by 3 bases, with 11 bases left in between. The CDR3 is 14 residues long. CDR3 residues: CASSPGLGYNEQFF. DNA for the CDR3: TGTGCCAGCAGTCCAGGACTCGGCTACAATGAGCAGTTCTTC.

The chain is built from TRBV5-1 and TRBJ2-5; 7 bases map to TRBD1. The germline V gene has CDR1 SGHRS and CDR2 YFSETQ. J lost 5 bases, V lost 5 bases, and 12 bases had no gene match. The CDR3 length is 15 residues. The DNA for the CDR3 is TGCGCCAGCAGGTACGGGACAGCGGTCGGGGAGACCCAGTACTTC. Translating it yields CASRYGTAVGETQYF.

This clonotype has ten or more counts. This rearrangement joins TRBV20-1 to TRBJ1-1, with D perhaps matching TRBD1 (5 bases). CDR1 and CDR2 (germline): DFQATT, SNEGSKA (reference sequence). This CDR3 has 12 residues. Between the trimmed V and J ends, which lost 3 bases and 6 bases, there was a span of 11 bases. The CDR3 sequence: CSASPGTPEAFF. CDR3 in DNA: TGCAGTGCTAGCCCGGGGACCCCTGAAGCTTTCTTT.

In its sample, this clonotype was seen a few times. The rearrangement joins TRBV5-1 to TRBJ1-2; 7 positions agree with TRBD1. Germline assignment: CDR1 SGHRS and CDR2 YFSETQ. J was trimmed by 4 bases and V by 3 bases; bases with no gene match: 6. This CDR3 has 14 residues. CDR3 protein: CASSSTTGPYGYTF. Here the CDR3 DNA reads TGCGCCAGCAGCTCGACGACAGGGCCCTATGGCTACACCTTC.

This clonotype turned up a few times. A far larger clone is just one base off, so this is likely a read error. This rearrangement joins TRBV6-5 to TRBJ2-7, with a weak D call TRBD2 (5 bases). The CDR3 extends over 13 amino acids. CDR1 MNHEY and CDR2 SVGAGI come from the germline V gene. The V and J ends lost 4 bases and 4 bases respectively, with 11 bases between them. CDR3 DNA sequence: TGTGCCAGCAGTTTATTGGGAGAGTACGAGCAGTACGTC. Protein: CASSLLGEYEQYV.

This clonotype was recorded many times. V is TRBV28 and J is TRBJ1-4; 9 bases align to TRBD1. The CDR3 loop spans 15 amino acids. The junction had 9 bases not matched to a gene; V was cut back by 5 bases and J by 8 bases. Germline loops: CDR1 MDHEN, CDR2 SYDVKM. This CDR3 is CASSPHRGQEEKLFF. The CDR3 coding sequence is TGTGCCAGCAGTCCACACAGGGGGCAAGAGGAAAAACTGTTTTTT.

CDR3 residues: CASSFLEGRNYEQYF. In nucleotides, the CDR3 is TGTGCCAGCAGCTTCCTCGAGGGGCGAAACTACGAGCAGTACTTC. The chain carries TRBV5-6 and TRBJ2-7; D assignment may be TRBD1 or TRBD2 (5 bases each). Trimming took off 2 bases at V and 3 bases at J, with 15 bases between the two ends. The CDR3 has 15 amino acids. CDR1 and CDR2 from the germline V gene are SGHDT and YYEEEE.

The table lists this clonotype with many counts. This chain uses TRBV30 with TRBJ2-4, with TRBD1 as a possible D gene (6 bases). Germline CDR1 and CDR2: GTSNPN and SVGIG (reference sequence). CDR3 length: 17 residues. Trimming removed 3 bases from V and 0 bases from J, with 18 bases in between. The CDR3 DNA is TGTGCCTGGAGGGCAGGGGCCCAACCCTTAGCCAAAAACATTCAGTACTTC. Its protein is CAWRAGAQPLAKNIQYF. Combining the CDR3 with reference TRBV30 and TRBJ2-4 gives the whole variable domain SQTIHQWPATLVQPVGSPLSLECTVEGTSNPNLYWYRQAAGRGLQLLFYSVGIGQISSEVPQNLSASRPQDRQFILSSKKLLLSDSGFYLCAWRAGAQPLAKNIQYFGAGTRLSVL.

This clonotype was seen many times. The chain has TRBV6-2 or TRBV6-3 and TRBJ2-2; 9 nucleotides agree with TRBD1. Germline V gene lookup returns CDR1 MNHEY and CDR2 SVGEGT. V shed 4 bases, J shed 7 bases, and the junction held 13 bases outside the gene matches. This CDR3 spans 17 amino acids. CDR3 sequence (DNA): TGTGCCAGCAGTTCATTACTCGGGACAGGGAGAGGCGGGGAGCTGTTTTTT. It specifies CASSSLLGTGRGGELFF.

The CDR3 reads CASRGFTDTQYF. The CDR3 DNA follows: TGTGCCAGCAGAGGTTTCACAGATACGCAGTATTTT. The chain uses TRBV6-1 and TRBJ2-3; D unclear. Germline V gene data show CDR1 as MNHNS and CDR2 as SASEGT. This CDR3 spans 12 amino acids. V lost 6 bases and J 2 bases, leaving 6 bases between the germline ends.

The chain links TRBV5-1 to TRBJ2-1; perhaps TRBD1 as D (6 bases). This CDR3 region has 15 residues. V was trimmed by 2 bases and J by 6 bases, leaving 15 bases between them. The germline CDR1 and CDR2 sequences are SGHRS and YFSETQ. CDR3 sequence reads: CASSFAGGAGNEQFF. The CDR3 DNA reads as TGCGCCAGCAGCTTTGCTGGGGGCGCCGGCAATGAGCAGTTCTTC.

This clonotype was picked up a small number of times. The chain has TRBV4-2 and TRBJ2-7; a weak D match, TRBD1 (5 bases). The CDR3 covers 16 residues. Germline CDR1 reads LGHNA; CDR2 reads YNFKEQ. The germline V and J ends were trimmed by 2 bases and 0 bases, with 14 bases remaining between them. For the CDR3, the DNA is TGTGCCAGCAGCCAATACAGGACGGTTATCTCCTACGAGCAGTACTTC. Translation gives CASSQYRTVISYEQYF.

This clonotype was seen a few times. CDR3 nucleotide sequence: TGTGCCAGCAGTGTAGCGGGGGGCTCCTACAATGAGCAGTACTTC. Translated, it gives CASSVAGGSYNEQYF. The J gene is TRBJ2-7, the V gene TRBV6-2 or TRBV6-3; 10 bases match TRBD2. The length of the CDR3 is 15 residues. V shed 5 bases, J shed 7 bases, and the junction held 11 bases outside the gene matches. Germline V CDR1 and CDR2: MNHEY, SVGEGT.

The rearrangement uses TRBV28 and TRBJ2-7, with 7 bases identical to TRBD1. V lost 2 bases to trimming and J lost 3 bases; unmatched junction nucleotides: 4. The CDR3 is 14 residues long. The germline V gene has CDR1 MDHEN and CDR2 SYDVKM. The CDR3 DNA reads TGTGCCAGCAGTTTACCGGGACAGCACTACGAGCAGTACTTC. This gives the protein CASSLPGQHYEQYF.

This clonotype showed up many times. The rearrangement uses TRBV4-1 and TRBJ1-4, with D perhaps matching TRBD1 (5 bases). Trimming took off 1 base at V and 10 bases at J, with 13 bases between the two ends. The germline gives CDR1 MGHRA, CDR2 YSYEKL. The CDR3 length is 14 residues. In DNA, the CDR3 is TGCGCCAGCAGCCAAGTTGGGGGATACTCAAAACTGTTTTTT. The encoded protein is CASSQVGGYSKLFF.